Following are 20 T cell receptor beta chains from one sample sequenced in a study of control samples from healthy donors and cancer patients. Here immunoSEQ multiplex PCR was the method, and the copy in TCRdb shows in-frame clones only, minus some. This sample has about 89,000 clones, with roughly 86% found just once. Sequencing input: blood. The origin of the receptors is a man aged 25 to 40 in good health.

The count of this clone is one. The rearrangement uses TRBV19 and TRBJ2-5; D may be TRBD2 (5 bases). Looked up from germline, CDR1 is LNHDA and CDR2 is SQIVND (reference sequence). The V end lost 3 bases, the J end lost 5 bases, and 10 bases lay between the germline ends. The CDR3 consists of 13 residues. The CDR3 loop is CASSMYPGETQYF. The CDR3 DNA is TGTGCCAGTAGTATGTATCCGGGGGAGACCCAGTACTTC.

The CDR3 sequence is CASSLTPGRGYGYTF. The CDR3 DNA sequence: TGTGCCAGCAGTTTAACCCCAGGGAGGGGCTATGGCTACACCTTC. The chain couples TRBV28 to TRBJ1-2, with TRBD1 as a possible D gene (5 bases). CDR1 and CDR2 from the germline V gene are MDHEN and SYDVKM. The CDR3 extends over 15 amino acids. V lost 2 bases to trimming and J lost 4 bases, with 14 bases between them.

The rearrangement links TRBV4-2 to TRBJ2-1, with 9 nucleotides matching TRBD2. CDR1 LGHNA and CDR2 YNFKEQ come from the germline V gene. Trimming cost V 3 bases and J 7 bases; bases outside gene matches: 13. CDR3 size: 17 residues. The CDR3 is CASSHQARAGGDNEQFF. CDR3 DNA: TGTGCCAGCAGCCATCAGGCCCGAGCGGGGGGTGATAATGAGCAGTTCTTC.

This sequence joins TRBV3-1 (or the pseudogene TRBV3-2) and TRBJ1-6; 8 bases are a match to TRBD1. Trimming took 5 bases from V and 5 from J; bases not matched to a gene: 2. This CDR3 is built from 14 residues. CDR1 is LGHDT, CDR2 YNNKEL, per germline (reference sequence). Here the CDR3 reads CASSYRGDNSPLHF. The CDR3 nucleotides are TGTGCCAGCAGCTACAGGGGGGATAATTCACCCCTCCACTTT.

The rearrangement uses TRBV5-5 and TRBJ2-7; 7 bases line up with TRBD1. The CDR3 is made up of 14 amino acids. From germline, CDR1 is SGHKS and CDR2 YYEKEE (reference sequence). V was pared by 4 bases and J by 0 bases, with 4 bases of the junction left unmatched. DNA of the CDR3: TGTGCCAGCAGCCCCCGGGACAGCTCCTACGAGCAGTACGTC. As protein: CASSPRDSSYEQYV.

The chain uses TRBV19 and TRBJ2-3, with no clear D. Germline values: CDR1 LNHDA, CDR2 SQIVND (reference sequence). V was trimmed by 9 bases and J by 5 bases, leaving 12 bases between them. The CDR3 is made up of 12 amino acids. CDR3 sequence (DNA): TGTGCCAGCCGGGCTACGGGAGATACGCAGTATTTT. Encoded protein: CASRATGDTQYF.

This chain connects TRBV6-5 to TRBJ2-6; D gene ambiguous. Trimming cost V 3 bases and J 3 bases, with 3 bases left between them. The CDR3 sequence is 13 residues long. Germline-derived CDR1 and CDR2 are MNHEY and SVGAGI. Here the CDR3 DNA reads TGTGCCAGCAGTTATGGTGGGGCCAACGTCCTGACTTTC. Its translation is CASSYGGANVLTF.

The chain recombines TRBV5-1 with TRBJ2-6, with D perhaps TRBD1 or TRBD2 (5 bases each). The V end lost 0 bases, the J end lost 0 bases, and 16 bases lay between the germline ends. Germline V lookup: CDR1 SGHRS, CDR2 YFSETQ. The CDR3 sequence is 19 residues long. CDR3 protein: CASSLARQGAYSGANVLTF. CDR3 sequence (DNA): TGCGCCAGCAGCTTGGCCCGGCAGGGAGCTTACTCTGGGGCCAACGTCCTGACTTTC.

The V call is TRBV6-5, the J call TRBJ2-5; 12 bases agree with TRBD1. This CDR3 has 15 residues. V was clipped by 5 bases and J by 4 bases; unmatched bases: 5. The germline CDR1 and CDR2 sequences are MNHEY and SVGAGI. In DNA, the CDR3 is TGTGCCAGCAGTCCCGGGACAGGGGGCCTAGAGACCCAGTACTTC. This gives the protein CASSPGTGGLETQYF.

V usage is TRBV28 and J usage is TRBJ2-5; tentatively, D is TRBD1 or TRBD2 (7 bases each). The CDR3 length is 18 residues. Germline lookup yields CDR1 MDHEN and CDR2 SYDVKM. Trimming took off 1 base at V and 1 base at J, with 19 bases between the two ends. In DNA, the CDR3 is TGTGCCAGCAGTTTATCACCCTCAGGGGGGGGAAGCCAAGAGACCCAGTACTTC. This sequence encodes CASSLSPSGGGSQETQYF.

The rearrangement uses TRBV2 and TRBJ2-1; D is undetermined. Germline CDR1 is SNHLY and CDR2 is FYNNEI. The CDR3 has 11 amino acids. Trimming pared 8 bases from V and 6 bases from J, leaving 8 bases between. The CDR3 loop is CASSPGNEQFF. In DNA form, the CDR3 reads TGTGCCAGCTCCCCGGGCAATGAGCAGTTCTTC. Full variable domain (outside the CDR3, taken from reference TRBV2 and TRBJ2-1): EPEVTQTPSHQVTQMGQEVILRCVPISNHLYFYWYRQILGQKVEFLVSFYNNEISEKSEIFDDQFSVERPDGSNFTLKIRSTKLEDSAMYFCASSPGNEQFFGPGTRLTVL.

This clone was seen a few times. This sequence joins TRBV18 and TRBJ1-2; 10 nucleotides match TRBD1. The CDR3 spans 16 residues. V dropped 3 bases and J dropped 4; count of bases not matched to a gene: 8. Looked up from germline, CDR1 is KGHSH and CDR2 is LQKENI. DNA for the CDR3: TGTGCCAGCTCACCCATTCGACAGGGGGCAGGCTATGGCTACACCTTC. Amino acids: CASSPIRQGAGYGYTF.

The chain joins TRBV7-9 to TRBJ2-1; a possible D gene is TRBD2 (6 bases). Germline V gene lookup returns CDR1 SEHNR and CDR2 FQNEAQ (reference sequence). This CDR3 has 15 residues. Trimming took off 2 bases at V and 6 bases at J, with 14 bases between the two ends. The CDR3 DNA reads as TGTGCCAGCAGCTTATTGGGCGGGGAGACCAATGAGCAGTTCTTC. It is translated as CASSLLGGETNEQFF.

The rearrangement joins TRBV21-1 to TRBJ2-7; the table gives TRBD1 as D, unverified against the DNA. TRBV21-1 is flagged as a pseudogene. This CDR3 is built from 19 residues. DNA for the CDR3: TGTGCCAGCAGCAAAGTGGGGGGACAGGGGGTCCCTAGCTCCTACGAGCAGTACTTC. It is translated as CASSKVGGQGVPSSYEQYF.

The V gene is TRBV5-1, the J gene TRBJ1-6, with D possibly TRBD1 on 5 matching bases. CDR3 length: 15 amino acids. CDR1 SGHRS and CDR2 YFSETQ come from the germline V gene. Trimming removed 0 bases from V and 8 bases from J, with 12 bases in between. Here the CDR3 reads CASSLGDAGYSPLHF. The CDR3 DNA sequence: TGCGCCAGCAGCTTGGGGGACGCAGGGTATTCACCCCTCCACTTT. Complete variable domain (other parts from reference TRBV5-1 and TRBJ1-6): KAGVTQTPRYLIKTRGQQVTLSCSPISGHRSVSWYQQTPGQGLQFLFEYFSETQRNKGNFPGRFSGRQFSNSRSEMNVSTLELGDSALYLCASSLGDAGYSPLHFGNGTRLTVT.

The chain carries TRBV6-6 and TRBJ2-7; 12 nucleotides line up with TRBD2. V lost 6 bases and J lost 7; bases outside the gene matches: 16. The CDR3 sequence is 17 residues long. Germline V gives CDR1 MNHNY, CDR2 SVGAGI (reference sequence). The CDR3, as DNA: TGTGCCAGCAGCCGAGCGGCTAGCGGGGGGGCTTTACGGGAGCAGTACGTC. This codes for CASSRAASGGALREQYV.

A single count supports this clone. The chain combines TRBV3-1 (or the pseudogene TRBV3-2) with TRBJ2-3; tentatively, D is TRBD2 (5 bases). The germline CDR1 and CDR2 sequences are LGHDT and YNNKEL (reference sequence). Trimming cost V 1 base and J 2 bases, with 13 bases left between them. The CDR3 runs to 16 residues. The CDR3 loop is CASSQGDYSSTDTQYF. In nucleotides, the CDR3 is TGTGCCAGCAGCCAAGGAGACTACTCCTCCACAGATACGCAGTATTTT.

This clone came up once. This chain connects TRBV7-9 to TRBJ2-7, with D perhaps given as TRBD1 or TRBD2 (5 bases each). This CDR3 spans 13 amino acids. The V gene lost 1 base and the J gene lost 7 bases, with 11 bases spanning the gap. Looked up from germline, CDR1 is SEHNR and CDR2 is FQNEAQ (reference sequence). The CDR3 DNA reads TGTGCCAGCAGCTTAGAGTCCTGGGGGGAGCAGTACGTC. Protein: CASSLESWGEQYV.

This rearrangement joins TRBV18 to TRBJ1-1; weak D call: TRBD1 (6 bases). CDR1 is KGHSH and CDR2 is LQKENI in the germline V gene. The CDR3 has 13 amino acids. The germline V and J ends were trimmed by 0 bases and 10 bases, with 12 bases remaining between them. The CDR3 nucleotides are TGTGCCAGCTCACCACCGGGGCAAGGGGGAGCTTTCTTT. It is translated as CASSPPGQGGAFF.

V and J are TRBV5-4 and TRBJ1-1, with D perhaps matching TRBD1 (5 bases). CDR1 SGHNT and CDR2 YYREEE come from the germline V gene (reference sequence). There are 14 residues in the CDR3. V was cut by 0 bases and J by 3 bases, with 9 bases left in between. The CDR3 protein is CASSLVLGDTEAFF. CDR3 nucleotides: TGTGCCAGCAGCTTGGTCTTGGGGGACACTGAAGCTTTCTTT.